This passage covers 26 T cell receptor beta chains from one sample sequenced in a study of blood T cell repertoires in COVID-19. TCRdb keeps only in-frame clones here, not all; method: immunoSEQ multiplex PCR. The sample shows about 190,000 clones, 80% of them seen only once. The sample was peripheral blood. These TCRs come from a man in his 60s with acute or convalescent COVID-19.

This rearrangement joins TRBV7-9 to TRBJ2-3; 13 nucleotides match TRBD2. The CDR3 is 18 residues long. Germline lookup yields CDR1 SEHNR and CDR2 FQNEAQ (reference sequence). V was clipped by 6 bases and J by 3 bases; unmatched bases: 12. CDR3 residues: CASRATSGRLRGTDTQYF. The DNA of the CDR3 is TGTGCCAGCAGAGCGACTAGCGGGAGGCTTAGAGGGACAGATACGCAGTATTTT.

A remark on this clone: The sample contains more than one DNA sequence encoding this CDR3. The V and J genes are TRBV27 and TRBJ1-1; D is possibly TRBD1 (6 bases). Germline V gene lookup returns CDR1 MNHEY and CDR2 SMNVEV (reference sequence). CDR3 length: 13 residues. Trimming took off 0 bases at V and 4 bases at J, with 6 bases between the two ends. CDR3 DNA sequence: TGTGCCAGCAGTTTATCCAGGGGCACTGAAGCTTTCTTT. It yields the protein CASSLSRGTEAFF.

The CDR3 is CASSQRGLVRLETSNQPQHF. The CDR3 DNA reads as TGCGCCAGCTCCCAAAGGGGACTTGTTAGGCTGGAGACTAGCAATCAGCCCCAGCATTTT. The chain links TRBV23-1 to TRBJ1-5; tentative D call: TRBD1 (5 bases). TRBV23-1 is reported as an ORF; its role is uncertain. The CDR3 has 20 residues. Trimming cost V 8 bases and J 0 bases, with 29 bases left between them.

This chain connects TRBV21-1 to TRBJ2-3; no DNA check was done on the table's D call, TRBD2. TRBV21-1 is labeled a pseudogene. This CDR3 region has 16 residues. Here the CDR3 DNA reads TGTGCCAGCAGCGACCGACTAGCGGGGGACACAGATACGCAGTATTTT. It translates to CASSDRLAGDTDTQYF.

This clone was seen repeatedly, ten times or more. CDR3 nucleotides: TGTGCCAGCAGGGGACTTGACTACAATGAGCAGTTCTTC. Protein product: CASRGLDYNEQFF. V and J are TRBV2 and TRBJ2-1; tentatively, D is TRBD2 (6 bases). The ends were cut back, 6 bases at V and 3 bases at J, with 9 bases in the middle. Germline-derived CDR1 and CDR2 are SNHLY and FYNNEI. The CDR3 consists of 13 residues.

V usage is TRBV5-1 and J usage is TRBJ1-1, with 9 positions matching TRBD1. The ends lost 1 base at V and 4 bases at J; junction bases unmatched: 5. The CDR3 totals 15 residues. Per germline, CDR1 SGHRS and CDR2 YFSETQ. CDR3 nucleotides: TGCGCCAGCAGCTTGCGGGGGACAGGGAGCACTGAAGCTTTCTTT. Translated, it gives CASSLRGTGSTEAFF.

By share, this clone ranks as medium-sized. The chain joins TRBV7-3 to TRBJ1-2, with D possibly being TRBD1 (6 bases). Deletions cut 5 bases from V and 4 bases from J, with 17 bases between. Germline V gene sequence: CDR1 SGHTA, CDR2 FQGTGA. CDR3 length equals 15 residues. The chain's CDR3 is CASSGMAGDSYGYTF. DNA for the CDR3: TGTGCCAGCAGCGGGATGGCAGGGGATAGCTATGGCTACACCTTC.

This chain joins TRBV6-4 and TRBJ2-5; D gene uncertain. The CDR3 has 14 residues. Germline V gene data show CDR1 as MRHNA and CDR2 as SNTAGT. The V end was cut by 3 bases, the J end by 0 bases, with 8 bases between. The CDR3, as DNA: TGTGCCAGCAGTGAAAGTACGGACCAAGAGACCCAGTACTTC. It codes for CASSESTDQETQYF.

The V call is TRBV30, the J call TRBJ2-7; 10 positions agree with TRBD2. The CDR3 has 14 amino acids. The trim removed 5 bases at V and 6 bases at J, leaving 10 bases unmatched. Germline V gene lookup returns CDR1 GTSNPN and CDR2 SVGIG (reference sequence). DNA of the CDR3: TGTGCCTGGGAAAAGGGACTAGCGAGTCGCGAGCAGTACTTC. Its protein is CAWEKGLASREQYF.

The chain uses TRBV5-4 and TRBJ1-3, with 8 bases that match TRBD1. The CDR3 is made up of 15 amino acids. Germline lookup yields CDR1 SGHNT and CDR2 YYREEE (reference sequence). Trimming cost V 4 bases and J 3 bases; bases outside gene matches: 6. CDR3 loop: CASSPDRGYGNTIYF. DNA for the CDR3: TGTGCCAGCAGCCCCGACAGGGGATATGGAAACACCATATATTTT.

The V gene is TRBV9, the J gene TRBJ2-1; D may be TRBD2 (6 bases). Trimming removed 0 bases at V and 7 bases at J, with 11 bases between. In germline, CDR1 is SGDLS, CDR2 YYNGEE. The CDR3 sequence is 14 residues long. The CDR3 bases are TGTGCCAGCAGCGTAGGGACTACCGTGAATGAGCAGTTCTTC. Translating gives CASSVGTTVNEQFF.

The chain uses TRBV10-1 and TRBJ2-7; TRBD1 matches at 7 bases. The CDR3 is made up of 12 amino acids. Germline trimming cut 7 bases from V and 4 bases from J; bases unmatched to any gene: 4. In germline, CDR1 is WNHNN, CDR2 SYGVQD (reference sequence). This chain's CDR3 is CASTEDRYEQYF. In nucleotides, the CDR3 is TGCGCCAGCACCGAGGACAGGTACGAGCAGTACTTC.

The genes are TRBV6-2 or TRBV6-3 and TRBJ2-7, with D perhaps matching TRBD1 (6 bases). V lost 5 bases to trimming and J lost 2 bases, with 13 bases between them. The CDR3 contains 14 residues. Germline V gene sequence: CDR1 MNHEY, CDR2 SVGEGT. DNA for the CDR3: TGTGCCAGCAGTACGACAGGCTTCCCCTACGAGCAGTACTTC. As protein: CASSTTGFPYEQYF.

The chain uses TRBV5-1 and TRBJ2-7, with D possibly being TRBD2 (5 bases). CDR1 is SGHRS, CDR2 YFSETQ, per germline. The germline V and J ends were trimmed by 0 bases and 3 bases, with 16 bases remaining between them. CDR3 length: 16 residues. The CDR3 is CASSLAGRGSFYEQYF. The DNA for the CDR3 is TGCGCCAGCAGCTTGGCCGGTCGGGGAAGTTTCTACGAGCAGTACTTC.

As for this clone: Within the sample, other DNA sequences also encode this same CDR3. The rearrangement joins TRBV11-2 to TRBJ1-5; D is ambiguous. Germline lookup yields CDR1 SGHAT and CDR2 FQNNGV. Trimming removed 2 bases from V and 5 bases from J, with 7 bases in between. This CDR3 comprises 13 residues. The CDR3 bases are TGTGCCAGCAGCTTAATGGCGGATCAGCCCCAGCATTTT. Residues: CASSLMADQPQHF.

The V call is TRBV14, the J call TRBJ1-2; D gene uncertain. This CDR3 has 14 amino acids. Germline CDR1 and CDR2: SGHDN and FVKESK. Trimming stripped 0 bases from V and 2 bases from J, with 7 bases between. The CDR3 spells CASSQEQSNYGYTF. CDR3 nucleotide sequence: TGTGCCAGCAGCCAAGAACAGTCCAACTATGGCTACACCTTC.

This chain joins TRBV7-9 and TRBJ1-6, with a tentative D call TRBD1 (6 bases). Trimming removed 5 bases from V and 8 bases from J, with 7 bases in between. CDR1 is SEHNR and CDR2 is FQNEAQ in the germline V gene (reference sequence). The CDR3 sequence is 12 residues long. The CDR3 DNA follows: TGTGCCAGCAGCCGGACAGATTCACCCCTCCACTTT. Residues: CASSRTDSPLHF.

J is TRBJ2-1 and V is TRBV27; 12 bases are a match to TRBD2. CDR1 and CDR2 (germline): MNHEY, SMNVEV (reference sequence). The CDR3 length is 15 residues. V shed 5 bases and J 7 bases; nucleotides not matched to a gene: 6. The CDR3 coding sequence is TGTGCCAGCAGTCTTAGACTAGCGGGAGATAATGAGCAGTTCTTC. Protein sequence: CASSLRLAGDNEQFF.

The V gene is TRBV6-5, the J gene TRBJ2-7; D unclear. V lost 0 bases and J lost 6, with 15 bases in between. Germline assignment: CDR1 MNHEY and CDR2 SVGAGI. The CDR3 length is 15 residues. The chain's CDR3 is CASSYSRVWNGEQYF. The CDR3 bases are TGTGCCAGCAGTTACTCCCGGGTTTGGAACGGCGAGCAGTACTTC.

In this sample, this clone turned up a few times. The genes are TRBV12-5 and TRBJ2-3, with 8 nucleotides matching TRBD1. The V segment lost 2 bases and the J segment 5 bases; nucleotides outside the gene matches: 6. The CDR3 runs 15 residues. Germline CDR1 LGHNT, CDR2 FRNRAP. The CDR3 sequence is CASGLTTGARDTQYF. The CDR3 DNA follows: TGTGCTAGTGGTTTGACGACAGGGGCTAGAGATACGCAGTATTTT.

J is TRBJ1-2 and V is TRBV4-3, with no clear D. CDR1 and CDR2 from the germline V gene are LGHNA and YSLEER. The CDR3 is 13 residues long. V shed 1 base and J shed 6 bases, with 9 bases lying between them. The CDR3 DNA follows: TGCGCCAGCAGCCAAGCCCCCGGGGATGGCTACACCTTC. It is translated as CASSQAPGDGYTF.

The chain couples TRBV24-1 to TRBJ2-1, with D hard to call. The CDR3 runs 12 residues. Per germline, CDR1 KGHDR and CDR2 SFDVKD. Trimming took 5 bases from V and 15 from J, leaving 16 bases between them. The CDR3: CATSVHYSGLFF. The CDR3 DNA is TGTGCCACCAGTGTCCATTACTCCGGTCTGTTCTTC.

V is TRBV6-5 and J is TRBJ1-3; unclear D gene. The CDR3 has 15 amino acids. Germline CDR1 and CDR2: MNHEY and SVGAGI. V gave up 3 bases and J gave up 0 bases, with 9 bases separating them. CDR3 nucleotides: TGTGCCAGCAGTTATCCCCCGAGCTCTGGAAACACCATATATTTT. This sequence encodes CASSYPPSSGNTIYF.

The chain combines TRBV5-4 with TRBJ1-3, with D unresolved. Trimming removed 2 bases from V and 0 bases from J, with 6 bases in between. In germline, CDR1 is SGHNT, CDR2 YYREEE (reference sequence). This CDR3 has 14 residues. The DNA for the CDR3 is TGTGCCAGCAGCTTTGGCGGCTCTGGAAACACCATATATTTT. Translating gives CASSFGGSGNTIYF.

This CDR3 reads CASTTIFGTSGINEQFF. As DNA, the CDR3 is TGTGCCAGCACCACAATTTTCGGGACTAGCGGGATCAATGAGCAGTTCTTC. This chain links TRBV5-6 with TRBJ2-1, with 13 positions matching TRBD2. The trim removed 6 bases at V and 6 bases at J, leaving 12 bases unmatched. This CDR3 is built from 17 residues. Germline lookup yields CDR1 SGHDT and CDR2 YYEEEE.

The V and J genes are TRBV24-1 and TRBJ2-7; D is uncertain. Germline values: CDR1 KGHDR, CDR2 SFDVKD. V was pared by 0 bases and J by 2 bases, with 7 bases between. CDR3 size: 14 residues. CDR3 residues: CATSDLRGTYEQYF. The CDR3 DNA reads TGTGCCACCAGTGATTTGAGAGGAACCTACGAGCAGTACTTC.